Listed here are 10 T cell receptor beta chains from one sample, sequenced in a study of blood T cell repertoires in COVID-19. Generated by immunoSEQ multiplex PCR, the TCRdb table keeps only in-frame clones and is missing some. Of 250,000 or so clones in the sample, around 88% were seen once. Source material: peripheral blood. The receptors were sampled from a man aged 30-40 years with active or convalescent COVID-19.

This chain uses TRBV7-3 with TRBJ2-7; 8 bases fit TRBD2. This CDR3 is 15 amino acids long. Unmatched junction bases numbered 11, after V lost 5 bases and J lost 5 bases. Germline V gives CDR1 SGHTA, CDR2 FQGTGA. The CDR3: CASSPAGGQFHEQYF. CDR3 DNA: TGTGCCAGCAGCCCCGCGGGGGGTCAGTTCCACGAGCAGTACTTC. The whole variable domain, filled in from reference TRBV7-3 and TRBJ2-7, reads GAGVSQTPSNKVTEKGKYVELRCDPISGHTALYWYRQSLGQGPEFLIYFQGTGAADDSGLPNDRFFAVRPEGSVSTLKIQRTERGDSAVYLCASSPAGGQFHEQYFGPGTRLTVT.

This chain connects TRBV9 to TRBJ1-1, with a tentative D call TRBD1 (6 bases). Germline CDR1 reads SGDLS; CDR2 reads YYNGEE. The V end was cut by 4 bases, the J end by 5 bases, with 18 bases between. The CDR3 totals 15 residues. This CDR3 is CASSPRGGLGTEAFF. In DNA, the CDR3 is TGTGCCAGCAGCCCTAGGGGGGGGCTGGGAACTGAAGCTTTCTTT.

The V and J genes are TRBV3-1 (or the pseudogene TRBV3-2) and TRBJ1-4; weak D call: TRBD1 (5 bases). Trimming cost V 4 bases and J 7 bases, with 7 bases left between them. CDR1 is LGHDT, CDR2 YNNKEL, per germline (reference sequence). CDR3 length equals 12 residues. The CDR3 nucleotides are TGTGCCAGCAGCCCCCAGGGTGAAAAACTGTTTTTT. As protein: CASSPQGEKLFF.

This clone came up a few times. CDR3 in amino acids: CASSRNPGTGAKGQPQHF. The CDR3 DNA follows: TGTGCCAGTAGTAGAAACCCCGGGACAGGGGCAAAGGGTCAGCCCCAGCATTTT. This sequence joins TRBV19 and TRBJ1-5; 10 positions agree with TRBD1. The CDR3 loop spans 18 amino acids. Losses at the gene ends were 4 bases for V and 6 bases for J; bases not matched to a gene: 15. The germline gives CDR1 LNHDA, CDR2 SQIVND (reference sequence).

The rearrangement links TRBV4-1 to TRBJ1-2; D is unclear. The CDR3 extends over 13 amino acids. The V end was cut by 1 base, the J end by 4 bases, with 7 bases between. From germline, CDR1 is MGHRA and CDR2 YSYEKL. The CDR3 loop is CASSQAPGYGYTF. Here the CDR3 DNA reads TGCGCCAGCAGCCAAGCACCCGGCTATGGCTACACCTTC.

This clone appeared a single time. This chain links TRBV19 with TRBJ1-5; unclear D gene. There are 13 residues in the CDR3. Germline loops: CDR1 LNHDA, CDR2 SQIVND (reference sequence). V lost 7 bases and J lost 0, with 7 bases in between. The CDR3 is CASTTYSNQPQHF. The CDR3 DNA reads TGTGCCAGTACTACGTATAGCAATCAGCCCCAGCATTTT.

This clone was recorded a few times. The V call is TRBV5-4, the J call TRBJ2-2; TRBD2 matches 9 bases. CDR1 SGHNT and CDR2 YYREEE come from the germline V gene (reference sequence). Trimming at V came to 0 bases and at J to 6 bases, leaving 6 bases not matched to a gene. There are 16 residues in the CDR3. CDR3 DNA: TGTGCCAGCAGCTTGGCCCTAGCGGGGTCGTCCGGGGAGCTGTTTTTT. This gives the protein CASSLALAGSSGELFF. Together with reference TRBV5-4 and TRBJ2-2, the CDR3 gives the full variable domain: ETGVTQSPTHLIKTRGQQVTLRCSSQSGHNTVSWYQQALGQGPQFIFQYYREEENGRGNFPPRFSGLQFPNYSSELNVNALELDDSALYLCASSLALAGSSGELFFGEGSRLTVL.

The chain recombines TRBV6-5 with TRBJ1-1; D is uncertain. CDR3 length: 14 residues. The germline CDR1 and CDR2 sequences are MNHEY and SVGAGI. The ends were cut back, 0 bases at V and 5 bases at J, with 10 bases in the middle. Here the CDR3 reads CASSYSNWETEAFF. In DNA form, the CDR3 reads TGTGCCAGCAGTTACTCGAACTGGGAGACTGAAGCTTTCTTT.

J is TRBJ1-4 and V is TRBV5-1; no clear D gene. V gave up 4 bases and J gave up 8 bases, with 12 bases separating them. The CDR3 has 13 amino acids. Per the germline V gene, CDR1 is SGHRS and CDR2 is YFSETQ. The CDR3 loop is CASSAGNREKLFF. DNA of the CDR3: TGCGCCAGCAGCGCCGGGAATCGGGAAAAACTGTTTTTT.

The V gene is TRBV3-1 (or the pseudogene TRBV3-2), the J gene TRBJ2-2; D gene uncertain. V lost 4 bases, J lost 4 bases, and 19 bases lay in between. CDR3 length: 17 amino acids. The germline CDR1 and CDR2 sequences are LGHDT and YNNKEL (reference sequence). CDR3 region: CASSPPLVESGTGELFF. DNA for the CDR3: TGTGCCAGCAGCCCTCCTCTTGTAGAGTCGGGCACCGGGGAGCTGTTTTTT.